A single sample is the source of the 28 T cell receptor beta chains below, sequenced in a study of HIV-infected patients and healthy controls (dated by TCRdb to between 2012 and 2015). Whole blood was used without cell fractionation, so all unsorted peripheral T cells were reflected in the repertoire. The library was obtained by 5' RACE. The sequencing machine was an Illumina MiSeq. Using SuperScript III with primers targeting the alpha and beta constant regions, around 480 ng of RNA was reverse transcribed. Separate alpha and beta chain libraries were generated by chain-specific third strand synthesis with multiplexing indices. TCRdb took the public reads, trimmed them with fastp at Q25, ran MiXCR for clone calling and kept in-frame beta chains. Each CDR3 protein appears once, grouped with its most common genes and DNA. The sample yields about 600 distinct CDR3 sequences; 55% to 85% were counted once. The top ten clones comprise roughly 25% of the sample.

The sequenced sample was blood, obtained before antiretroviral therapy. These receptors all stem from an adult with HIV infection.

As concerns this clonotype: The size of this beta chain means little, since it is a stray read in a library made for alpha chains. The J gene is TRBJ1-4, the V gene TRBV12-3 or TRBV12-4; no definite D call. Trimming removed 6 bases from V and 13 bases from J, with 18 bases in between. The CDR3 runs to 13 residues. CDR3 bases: TGTGCCAGCAGCCTGGCCCTGGTGGGTGTACTGTTTTTT. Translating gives CASSLALVGVLFF.

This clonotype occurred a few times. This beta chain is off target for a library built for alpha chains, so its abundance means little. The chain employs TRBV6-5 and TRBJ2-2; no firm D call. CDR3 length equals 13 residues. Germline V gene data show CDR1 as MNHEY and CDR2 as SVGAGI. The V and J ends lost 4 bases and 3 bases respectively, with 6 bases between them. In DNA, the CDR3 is TGTGCCAGCAGTTGGGATGACACCGGGGAGCTGTTTTTT. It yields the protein CASSWDDTGELFF.

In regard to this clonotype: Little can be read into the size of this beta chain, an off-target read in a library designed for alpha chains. The CDR3 protein is CASSLWTEDTQYF. Here the CDR3 DNA reads TGTGCCAGCAGCCTCTGGACTGAAGATACGCAGTATTTT. This chain connects TRBV11-2 to TRBJ2-3; weak D call: TRBD2 (5 bases). The V and J ends lost 5 bases and 5 bases respectively, with 11 bases between them. The CDR3 length is 13 residues. Germline V gives CDR1 SGHAT, CDR2 FQNNGV.

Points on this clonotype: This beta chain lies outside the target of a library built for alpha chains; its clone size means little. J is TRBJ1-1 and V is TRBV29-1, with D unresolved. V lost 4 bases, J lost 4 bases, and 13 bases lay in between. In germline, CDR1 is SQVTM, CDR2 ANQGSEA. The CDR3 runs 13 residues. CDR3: CSVVLVGVTEAFF. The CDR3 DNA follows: TGCAGCGTTGTGTTGGTAGGCGTCACTGAAGCTTTCTTT.

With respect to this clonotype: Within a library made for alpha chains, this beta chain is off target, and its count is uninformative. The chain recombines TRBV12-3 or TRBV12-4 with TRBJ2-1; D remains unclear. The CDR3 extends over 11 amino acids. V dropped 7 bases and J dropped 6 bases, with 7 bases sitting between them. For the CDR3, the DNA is TGTGCCAGCAAAGTTGGCAATGAGCAGTTCTTC. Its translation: CASKVGNEQFF.

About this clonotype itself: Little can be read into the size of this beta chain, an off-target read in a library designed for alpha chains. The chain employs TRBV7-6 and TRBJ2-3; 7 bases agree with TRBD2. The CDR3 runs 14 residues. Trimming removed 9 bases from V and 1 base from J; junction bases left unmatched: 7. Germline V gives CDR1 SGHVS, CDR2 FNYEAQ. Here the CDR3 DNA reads TGTGCCAGTGGGGAGGGCTGGGGCACAGATACGCAGTATTTT. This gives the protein CASGEGWGTDTQYF. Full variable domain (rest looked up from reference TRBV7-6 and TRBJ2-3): GAGVSQSPRYKVTKRGQDVALRCDPISGHVSLYWYRQALGQGPEFLTYFNYEAQQDKSGLPNDRFSAERPEGSISTLTIQRTEQRDSAMYRCASGEGWGTDTQYFGPGTRLTVL.

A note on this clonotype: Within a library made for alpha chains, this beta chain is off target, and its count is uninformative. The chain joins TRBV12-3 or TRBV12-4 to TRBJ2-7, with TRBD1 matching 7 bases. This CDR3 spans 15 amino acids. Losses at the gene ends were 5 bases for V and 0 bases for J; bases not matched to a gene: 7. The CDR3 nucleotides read TGTGCCAGCAGTGGGGGACAGAAGAGCTCCTACGAGCAGTACTTC. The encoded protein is CASSGGQKSSYEQYF.

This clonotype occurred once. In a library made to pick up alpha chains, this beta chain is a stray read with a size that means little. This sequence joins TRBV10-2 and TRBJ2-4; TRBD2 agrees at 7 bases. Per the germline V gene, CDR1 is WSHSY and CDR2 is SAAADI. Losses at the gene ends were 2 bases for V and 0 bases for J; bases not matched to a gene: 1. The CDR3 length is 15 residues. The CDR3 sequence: CASSEGTIAKNIQYF. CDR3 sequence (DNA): TGCGCCAGCAGTGAGGGGACTATAGCCAAAAACATTCAGTACTTC.

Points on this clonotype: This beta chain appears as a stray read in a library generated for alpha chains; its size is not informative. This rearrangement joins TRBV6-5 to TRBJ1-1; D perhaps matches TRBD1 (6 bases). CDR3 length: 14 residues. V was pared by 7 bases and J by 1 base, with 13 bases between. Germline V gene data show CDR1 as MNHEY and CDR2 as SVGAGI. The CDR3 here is CASNRAGANTEAFF. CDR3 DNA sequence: TGTGCCAGCAATCGGGCAGGGGCGAACACTGAAGCTTTCTTT.

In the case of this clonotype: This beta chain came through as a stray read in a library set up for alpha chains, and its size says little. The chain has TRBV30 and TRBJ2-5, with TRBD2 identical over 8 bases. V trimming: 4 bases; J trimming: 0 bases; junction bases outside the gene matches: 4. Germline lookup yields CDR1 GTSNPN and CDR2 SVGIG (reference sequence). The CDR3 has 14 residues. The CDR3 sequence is CAWTMTSDQETQYF. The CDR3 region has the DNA TGTGCCTGGACTATGACTAGCGACCAAGAGACCCAGTACTTC.

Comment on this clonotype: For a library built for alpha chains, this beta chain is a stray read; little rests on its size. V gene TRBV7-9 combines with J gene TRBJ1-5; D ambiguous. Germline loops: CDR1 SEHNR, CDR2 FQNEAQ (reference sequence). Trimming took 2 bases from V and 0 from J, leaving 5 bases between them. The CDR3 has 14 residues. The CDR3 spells CASSLMDSNQPQHF. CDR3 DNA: TGTGCCAGCAGCTTAATGGATAGCAATCAGCCCCAGCATTTT.

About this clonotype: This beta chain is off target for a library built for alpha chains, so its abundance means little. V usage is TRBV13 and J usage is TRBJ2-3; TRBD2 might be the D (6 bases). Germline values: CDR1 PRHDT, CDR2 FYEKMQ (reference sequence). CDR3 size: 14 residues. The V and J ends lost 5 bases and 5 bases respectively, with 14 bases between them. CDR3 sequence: CASSPIGLRDTQYF. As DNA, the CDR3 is TGTGCCAGCAGCCCGATCGGACTAAGAGATACGCAGTATTTT. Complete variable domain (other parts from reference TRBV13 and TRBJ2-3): AAGVIQSPRHLIKEKRETATLKCYPIPRHDTVYWYQQGPGQDPQFLISFYEKMQSDKGSIPDRFSAQQFSDYHSELNMSSLELGDSALYFCASSPIGLRDTQYFGPGTRLTVL.

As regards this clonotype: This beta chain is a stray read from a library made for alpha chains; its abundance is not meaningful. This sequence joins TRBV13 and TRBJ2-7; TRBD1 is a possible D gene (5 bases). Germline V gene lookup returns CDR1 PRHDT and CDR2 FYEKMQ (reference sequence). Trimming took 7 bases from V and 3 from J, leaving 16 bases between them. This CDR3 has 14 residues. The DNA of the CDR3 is TGTGCCAGCAAGAACAGAGACAGCTACTACGAGCAGTACTTC. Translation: CASKNRDSYYEQYF.

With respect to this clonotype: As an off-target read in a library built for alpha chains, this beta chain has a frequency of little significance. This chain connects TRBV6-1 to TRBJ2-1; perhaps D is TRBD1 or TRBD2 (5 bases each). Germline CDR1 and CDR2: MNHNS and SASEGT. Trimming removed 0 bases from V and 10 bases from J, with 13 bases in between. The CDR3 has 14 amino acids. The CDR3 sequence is CASSEAWGPHEQFF. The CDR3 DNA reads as TGTGCCAGCAGTGAAGCGTGGGGACCTCACGAGCAGTTCTTC.

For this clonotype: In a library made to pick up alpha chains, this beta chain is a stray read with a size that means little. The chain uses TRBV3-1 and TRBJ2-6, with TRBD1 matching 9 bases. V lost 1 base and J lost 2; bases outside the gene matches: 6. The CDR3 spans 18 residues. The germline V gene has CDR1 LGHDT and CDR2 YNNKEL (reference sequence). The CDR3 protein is CASSQAGTGSAGANVLTF. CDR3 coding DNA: TGTGCCAGCAGCCAAGCCGGGACAGGGAGCGCTGGGGCCAACGTCCTGACTTTC.

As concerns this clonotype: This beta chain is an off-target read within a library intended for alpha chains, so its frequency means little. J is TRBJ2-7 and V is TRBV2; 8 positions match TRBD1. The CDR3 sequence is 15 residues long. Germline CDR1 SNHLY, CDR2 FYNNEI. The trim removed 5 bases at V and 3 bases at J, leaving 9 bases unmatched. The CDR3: CASSPRDRLGYEQYF. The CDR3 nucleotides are TGTGCCAGCAGTCCCCGGGACAGGCTTGGCTACGAGCAGTACTTC.

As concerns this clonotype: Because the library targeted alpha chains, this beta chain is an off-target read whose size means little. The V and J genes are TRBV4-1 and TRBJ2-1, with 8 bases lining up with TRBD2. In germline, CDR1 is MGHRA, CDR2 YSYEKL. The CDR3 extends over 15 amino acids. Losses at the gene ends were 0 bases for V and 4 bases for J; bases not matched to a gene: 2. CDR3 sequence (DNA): TGCGCCAGCAGCCAAGAACTAGCGGAGTACAATGAGCAGTTCTTC. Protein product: CASSQELAEYNEQFF.

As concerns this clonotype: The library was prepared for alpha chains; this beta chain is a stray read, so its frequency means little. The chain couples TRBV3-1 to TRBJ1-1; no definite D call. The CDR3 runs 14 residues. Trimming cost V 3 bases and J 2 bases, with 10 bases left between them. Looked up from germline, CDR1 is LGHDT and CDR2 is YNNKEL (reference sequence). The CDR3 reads CASSHGEANTEAFF. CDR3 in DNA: TGTGCCAGCAGCCACGGGGAGGCTAACACTGAAGCTTTCTTT.

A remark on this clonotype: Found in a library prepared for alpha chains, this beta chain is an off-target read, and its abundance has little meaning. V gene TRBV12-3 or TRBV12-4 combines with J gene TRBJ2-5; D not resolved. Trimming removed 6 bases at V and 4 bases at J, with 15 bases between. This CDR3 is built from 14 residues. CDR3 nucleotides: TGTGCCAGCAGCTTACCTTGGGATCCAGAGACCCAGTACTTC. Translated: CASSLPWDPETQYF.

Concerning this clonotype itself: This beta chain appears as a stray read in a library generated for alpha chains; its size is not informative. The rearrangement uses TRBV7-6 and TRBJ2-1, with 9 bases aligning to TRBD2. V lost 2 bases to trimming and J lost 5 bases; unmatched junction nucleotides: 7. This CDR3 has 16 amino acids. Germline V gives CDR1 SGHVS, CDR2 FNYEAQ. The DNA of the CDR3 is TGTGCCAGCAGCTTATATAGCGGGAGCGGGAACAATGAGCAGTTCTTC. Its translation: CASSLYSGSGNNEQFF.

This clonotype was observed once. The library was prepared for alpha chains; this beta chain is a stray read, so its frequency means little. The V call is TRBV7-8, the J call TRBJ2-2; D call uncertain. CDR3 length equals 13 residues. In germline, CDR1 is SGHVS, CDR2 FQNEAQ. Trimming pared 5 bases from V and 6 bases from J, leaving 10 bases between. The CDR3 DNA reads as TGTGCCAGCAGCCCCGCAGACGCCGGGGAGCTGTTTTTT. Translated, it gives CASSPADAGELFF.

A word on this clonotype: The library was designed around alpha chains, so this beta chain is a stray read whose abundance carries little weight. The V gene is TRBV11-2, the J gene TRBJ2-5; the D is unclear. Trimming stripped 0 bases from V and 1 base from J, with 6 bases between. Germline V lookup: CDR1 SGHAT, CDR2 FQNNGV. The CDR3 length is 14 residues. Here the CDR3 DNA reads TGTGCCAGCAGCTTAGAATCGGCCCAAGAGACCCAGTACTTC. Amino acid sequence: CASSLESAQETQYF.

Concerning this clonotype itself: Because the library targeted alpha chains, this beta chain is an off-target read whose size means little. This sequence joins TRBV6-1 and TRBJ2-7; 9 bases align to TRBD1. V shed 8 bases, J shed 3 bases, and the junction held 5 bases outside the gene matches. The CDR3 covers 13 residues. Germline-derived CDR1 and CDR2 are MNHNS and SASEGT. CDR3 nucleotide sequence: TGTGCCAGCTCACCGACAGGGGGCTACGAGCAGTACTTC. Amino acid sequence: CASSPTGGYEQYF.

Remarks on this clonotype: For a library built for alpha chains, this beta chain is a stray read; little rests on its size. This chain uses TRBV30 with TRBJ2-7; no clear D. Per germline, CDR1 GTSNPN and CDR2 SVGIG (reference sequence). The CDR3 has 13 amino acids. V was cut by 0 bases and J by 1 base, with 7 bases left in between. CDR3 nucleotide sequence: TGTGCCTGGAGTGTACTCGGATCCTACGAGCAGTACTTC. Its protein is CAWSVLGSYEQYF.

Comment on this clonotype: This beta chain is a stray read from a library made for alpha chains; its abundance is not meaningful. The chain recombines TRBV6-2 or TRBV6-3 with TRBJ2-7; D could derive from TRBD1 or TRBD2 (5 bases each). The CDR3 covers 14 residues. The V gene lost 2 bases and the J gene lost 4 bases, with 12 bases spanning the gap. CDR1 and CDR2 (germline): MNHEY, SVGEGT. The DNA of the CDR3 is TGTGCCAGCAGTTACCGGCAGGGAGTTTACGAGCAGTACTTC. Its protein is CASSYRQGVYEQYF.

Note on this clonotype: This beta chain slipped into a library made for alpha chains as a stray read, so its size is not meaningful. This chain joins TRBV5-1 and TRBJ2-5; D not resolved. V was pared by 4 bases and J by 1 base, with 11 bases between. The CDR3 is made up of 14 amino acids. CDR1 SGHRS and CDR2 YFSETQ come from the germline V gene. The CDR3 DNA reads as TGCGCCAGCAGCCCTGGACGGACCCAAGAGACCCAGTACTTC. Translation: CASSPGRTQETQYF.

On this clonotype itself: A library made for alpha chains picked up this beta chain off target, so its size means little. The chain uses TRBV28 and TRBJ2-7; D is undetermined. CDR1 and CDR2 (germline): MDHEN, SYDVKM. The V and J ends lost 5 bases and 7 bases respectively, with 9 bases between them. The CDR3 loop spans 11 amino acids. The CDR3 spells CASSAGREQYF. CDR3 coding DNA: TGTGCCAGCAGTGCCGGGCGTGAGCAGTACTTC.

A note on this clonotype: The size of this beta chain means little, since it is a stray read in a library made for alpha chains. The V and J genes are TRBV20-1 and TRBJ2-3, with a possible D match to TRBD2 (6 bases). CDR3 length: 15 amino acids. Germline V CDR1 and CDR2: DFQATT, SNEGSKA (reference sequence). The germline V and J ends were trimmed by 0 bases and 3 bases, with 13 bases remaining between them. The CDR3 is CSARDIRELTDTQYF. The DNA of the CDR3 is TGCAGTGCTAGAGATATACGGGAGCTTACAGATACGCAGTATTTT.